Sequencing of this T cell receptor (beta chain) was carried out in a study of blood T cells in healthy people across ages (dated by TCRdb to between 2014 and 2016). The study in broad terms: In model experiments, roughly one uniquely barcoded TCR beta cDNA molecule per two T cells was captured by template switching. To track age-related changes in TCR beta repertoire diversity, the study relied on deep sequencing normalized with unique cDNA molecular identifiers. The donors were divided into four age groups: young (average around 16 years), middle-aged (around 41), aged (under 70) and long-lived (around 80). Donors of different ages were randomly distributed across sequencing lanes to avoid experimental bias. For two donors (one aged 18 to 30 and one aged 80 or older), the study analyzed two additional independent replicas of 1 million unique cDNA reads from the same blood draw. Paper-wide results and their limitations: The percentage of naive T cells measured by flow cytometry correlated strongly with observed TCR beta diversity. As age increased, observed TCR beta diversity per million T cells dropped in a roughly linear way, and a significant reduction was already evident by age 40. Because donor CMV infection status was unknown, age-related changes in expanded clonotypes were potentially confounded. Bulk unsorted PBMC profiling prevented conclusive comparison of naive and antigen-experienced compartments. Estimates of total diversity based on one million sequenced T cells were considered lower bounds and underestimates. Compared with the aged group, the long-lived group had more naive CD4+ T cells, fewer expanded clones and increased TCR diversity, suggesting age selection.

The library was produced with 5' RACE. The sequencer listed for this sample is Illumina HiSeq 2500. A second roughly 6 to 12 cycle PCR used a sample-barcoded 5' primer and a J-beta primer mix. A template-switch 5' adaptor carrying 12 random nucleotides introduced a unique molecular identifier onto each TCR beta cDNA molecule. At least 3 million CDR3-containing paired-end reads were obtained from each sample. The Mint cDNA synthesis kit, primed by a TRBC-specific oligonucleotide, was used to synthesize first-strand cDNA from all RNA. All cDNA was treated with uracil-DNA glycosylase and then went through a first 18-cycle PCR with the universal primers M1SS and BC2_uni_R. On the authors' methods: For normalization, 1 million high-quality reads were randomly selected from each sample, with every read carrying a distinct molecular identifier. Reads with shared molecular identifiers were discarded instead of being binned into consensus sequences. MiTCR, set to a Q25 quality threshold and the strictest error-elimination algorithm, was used for CDR3 identification, clonotype clustering and error correction. A nonparametric unseen species model with Euler transformation was used to estimate lower-bound total TCR beta diversity. Through fastp at Q25 and MiXCR, TCRdb rebuilt clones from the public reads, retaining in-frame beta chains. Each CDR3 protein appears once, grouped with its most common genes and DNA. TCRdb, not the authors, supplied the V and J calls. The sample table shows roughly 730,000 distinct CDR3 sequences, and roughly three fifths are seen once. About 26% of the sample rests with the top ten.

The CDR3 spans 16 residues, from the cysteine through the phenylalanine. The sequence is cut down to CDR3 DNA, 48 bases in frame from base 1. The germline V gene (reference sequence) gives CDR1 as LNHNV and CDR2 as YYDKDF. At the junction V is shortened by 3 bases and J by 1 base; bases outside the gene matches: 6. As to this clonotype: Its antigen specificity is not known. Base qualities are not provided; no much larger clone lies one nucleotide away.

The donors were roughly 40 Caucasian individuals from Russia, aged roughly 6 to 100 years, who were systemically healthy. About 10 milliliters of peripheral blood were drawn from each donor into EDTA-treated Vacutainer tubes. PBMCs were isolated by Ficoll-Paque density-gradient centrifugation, with at least 6.5 million obtained per sample. Total RNA, at least 5 micrograms per sample, was extracted from PBMCs with Trizol reagent. The percentages of naive CD45RAhigh/CD27high T cells were determined by flow cytometry on a PBMC aliquot from every donor. The V gene is TRBV15 and the J gene is TRBJ2-7; the central 10 bases match TRBD2. The sample taken for sequencing was blood. This TCR came from a man aged 35 to 55 in good health. The nucleotides read TGTGCCACCAGCAGCTCCGGGACTAGCGCTTCCTACGAGCAGTACTTC. Its coded protein is CATSSSGTSASYEQYF. Beyond the CDR3, the reference TRBV15 and TRBJ2-7 genes provide the residues; the full variable domain reads: DAMVIQNPRYQVTQFGKPVTLSCSQTLNHNVMYWYQQKSSQAPKLLFHYYDKDFNNEADTPDNFQSRRPNTSFCFLDIRSPGLGDTAMYLCATSSSGTSASYEQYFGPGTRLTVT.